A selection of T cell receptor beta chains follows, all from one sample in a study of identical twins. Via MiXCR, TCRdb re-called the 5' RACE reads, giving one row per CDR3 protein. The table includes some 320,000 distinct CDR3 sequences, approximately 13% detected once. In addition, the sample was reused for a study of yellow fever vaccine responses in identical twins.

Material: CD8+ T cells sorted from blood. All receptors derive from a woman aged 18-29 years in good health. Both conserved end residues are part of each CDR3. The D gene is left open where the match is weak. Size values are once, few and many counts, or a class for expanded clones, and some rows have none.

V gene	CDR3 length	J gene	D gene	clone size	CDR3 protein	CDR3 DNA
TRBV7-8	15	TRBJ1-2	TRBD1	few	CASSDRDRGHHGYTF	TGTGCCAGCAGCGACAGGGACAGGGGGCATCATGGCTACACCTTC
TRBV5-1	16	TRBJ2-2	TRBD2	many	CASSLVGGRFTGELFF	TGCGCCAGCAGCTTGGTTGGCGGGAGATTTACCGGGGAGCTGTTTTTT
TRBV12-3/TRBV12-4	13	TRBJ2-7	NA	few	CASRGGGSGEQYF	TGTGCCAGCAGAGGGGGGGGATCGGGCGAGCAGTACTTC
TRBV27	12	TRBJ2-7	TRBD1	few	CASSLRGREQYF	TGTGCCAGCAGCCTAAGGGGGCGCGAGCAGTACTTC
TRBV24-1	14	TRBJ1-5	NA	few	CATSLPDANQPQHF	TGTGCCACCAGCCTCCCGGATGCCAATCAGCCCCAGCATTTT
TRBV5-5	12	TRBJ2-1	NA	NA	CARGPGLDEQFF	TGTGCCAGGGGCCCCGGGCTAGATGAGCAGTTCTTC
TRBV4-2	15	TRBJ2-1	TRBD1	few	CASSPIQGAHNEQFF	TGTGCCAGCAGCCCAATACAGGGGGCCCACAATGAGCAGTTCTTC
TRBV27	14	TRBJ2-1	NA	NA	CASSLQDPFNEQFF	TGTGCCAGCAGTTTGCAGGATCCCTTTAATGAGCAGTTCTTC
TRBV7-9	15	TRBJ1-1	NA	NA	CASSFKTRRNTEAFF	TGTGCCAGCAGCTTTAAAACAAGGAGGAACACTGAAGCTTTCTTT
TRBV7-9	15	TRBJ2-7	TRBD2	NA	CASTLVAGDTYEQYF	TGTGCCAGCACCCTAGTAGCGGGGGATACCTACGAGCAGTACTTC
TRBV5-1	14	TRBJ1-1	NA	many	CASSLSGLNTEVFF	TGCGCCAGCAGCTTGTCTGGGTTGAACACTGAAGTTTTCTTT
TRBV6-1	12	TRBJ2-7	NA	NA	CAIPGPAYEQYF	TGTGCCATTCCGGGACCAGCATACGAGCAGTACTTC
TRBV7-6	18	TRBJ2-1	NA	few	CASSLSPIRGGQLNEQFF	TGTGCCAGCAGCTTAAGCCCTATAAGGGGGGGCCAATTAAATGAGCAGTTCTTC
TRBV6-1	15	TRBJ1-4	NA	few	CASTRQVGTNEKLFF	TGTGCCAGCACGCGACAGGTCGGGACTAATGAAAAACTGTTTTTT
TRBV4-1	15	TRBJ2-5	NA	few	CASSQELGAEETQYF	TGCGCCAGCAGCCAAGAGCTAGGGGCTGAAGAGACCCAGTACTTC
TRBV9	13	TRBJ2-1	NA	few	CASSVESNDEQFF	TGTGCCAGCAGCGTAGAATCGAACGATGAGCAGTTCTTC
TRBV9	14	TRBJ1-2	NA	NA	CASSVALTPDSGTF	TGTGCCAGCAGCGTAGCTCTGACACCTGATTCGGGAACCTTC
TRBV12-3/TRBV12-4	14	TRBJ2-7	TRBD2	many	CASSFGGVGYEQYF	TGTGCCAGCAGTTTCGGGGGGGTGGGCTACGAGCAGTACTTC
TRBV5-6	12	TRBJ2-7	TRBD1	many	CASSIGQGEQYF	TGTGCCAGCAGCATCGGACAGGGCGAGCAGTACTTC
TRBV19	17	TRBJ2-1	TRBD2	NA	CASSIGANLAGLNEQFF	TGTGCCAGTAGTATCGGGGCCAACTTAGCGGGGCTCAATGAGCAGTTCTTC
TRBV5-4	15	TRBJ2-1	TRBD1	few	CASSSTGTAYNEQFF	TGTGCCAGCAGCTCAACCGGGACAGCCTACAATGAGCAGTTCTTC
TRBV15	14	TRBJ1-1	NA	few	CATSSNWDITEAFF	TGTGCCACCAGCAGCAACTGGGACATCACTGAAGCTTTCTTT
TRBV12-3/TRBV12-4	13	TRBJ2-3	NA	many	CASSRMGQDTQYF	TGTGCCAGCAGTCGAATGGGACAAGATACGCAGTATTTT
TRBV5-5	16	TRBJ2-7	TRBD2	few	CASSLGIAGISYEQYF	TGTGCCAGCAGCTTGGGCATAGCGGGAATCTCCTACGAGCAGTACTTC
TRBV7-9	12	TRBJ1-1	NA	many	CASSRANTEAFF	TGTGCCAGCAGCAGGGCCAACACTGAAGCTTTCTTT
TRBV6-2/TRBV6-3	20	TRBJ2-2	TRBD2	NA	CASSTGTISQRTPNTGELFF	TGTGCCAGCAGTACGGGGACTATTAGTCAGCGGACCCCGAACACCGGGGAGCTGTTTTTT
TRBV5-4	19	TRBJ2-1	TRBD2	few	CASSLVGRPSGRSYNEQFF	TGTGCCAGCAGCTTGGTAGGTCGGCCTAGCGGGAGGTCCTACAATGAGCAGTTCTTC
TRBV2	14	TRBJ2-3	NA	few	CATGWRAGTDTQYF	TGTGCCACCGGGTGGCGGGCGGGCACAGATACGCAGTATTTT
TRBV9	14	TRBJ1-2	NA	few	CASSVETDPDGYTF	TGTGCCAGCAGCGTAGAGACGGATCCCGATGGCTACACCTTC
TRBV29-1	15	TRBJ2-1	TRBD2	NA	CSVESRDYRYNEQFF	TGCAGCGTTGAGAGCCGGGACTACCGCTACAATGAGCAGTTCTTC
TRBV5-5	15	TRBJ2-1	TRBD1	few	CASSLGTGTLNEQFF	TGTGCCAGCAGCTTAGGGACAGGGACCTTGAATGAGCAGTTCTTC
TRBV12-3/TRBV12-4	16	TRBJ2-1	NA	NA	CASSTVPRVSYNEQFF	TGTGCCAGCAGCACAGTCCCCAGGGTCTCCTACAATGAGCAGTTCTTC